This T cell receptor beta chain was identified during a study of CD8+ T cells in alopecia areata. Study conclusions and caveats: Between patients, shared TCR sequences were less clear than in mice. This was possibly due in part to HLA diversity in the patient population.

A remark on this clone: Its antigen is as yet unknown.

The CDR3 sequence is 15 residues long. V lost 2 bases to trimming and J lost 1 base; unmatched junction nucleotides: 7. The germline gives CDR1 GTSNPN, CDR2 SVGIG (reference sequence). Patients with alopecia areata provided lesional scalp punch biopsies as well as peripheral blood. cDNA reverse transcribed from extracted RNA served as the sequencing template. Sequencing was performed with immunoSEQ multiplex PCR; in TCRdb, only in-frame clones are kept and a portion is missing. This table has approximately 130,000 clones, around 50% appearing once. The sequenced material came from NKG2D-low CD8+ T cells sorted from blood. The chain links TRBV30 to TRBJ2-5; 7 bases map to TRBD2. The sequence derives from a human donor with alopecia areata. DNA of the CDR3: TGTGCCTGGAGTCCCAGCGGGGCGCTCCAAGAGACCCAGTACTTC. This encodes CAWSPSGALQETQYF.